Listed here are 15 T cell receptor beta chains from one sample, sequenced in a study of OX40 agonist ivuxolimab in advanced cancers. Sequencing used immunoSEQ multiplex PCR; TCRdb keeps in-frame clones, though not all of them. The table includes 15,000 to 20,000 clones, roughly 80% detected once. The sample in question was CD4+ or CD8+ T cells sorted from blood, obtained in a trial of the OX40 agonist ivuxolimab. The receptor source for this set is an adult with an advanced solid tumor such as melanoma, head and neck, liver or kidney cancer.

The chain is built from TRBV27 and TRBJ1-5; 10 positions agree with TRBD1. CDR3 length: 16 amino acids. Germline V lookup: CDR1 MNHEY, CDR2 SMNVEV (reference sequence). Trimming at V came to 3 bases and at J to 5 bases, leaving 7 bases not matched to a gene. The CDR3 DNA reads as TGTGCCAGCAGTTTTAAGCCGGGACAGGGGCATCAGCCCCAGCATTTT. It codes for CASSFKPGQGHQPQHF.

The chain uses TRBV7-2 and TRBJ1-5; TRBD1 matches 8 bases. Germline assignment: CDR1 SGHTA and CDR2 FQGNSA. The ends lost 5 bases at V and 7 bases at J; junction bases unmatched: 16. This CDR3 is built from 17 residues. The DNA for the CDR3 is TGTGCCAGCAGCACCCAATCAACCTCAGGGGGCCGGCAGCCCCAGCATTTT. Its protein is CASSTQSTSGGRQPQHF.

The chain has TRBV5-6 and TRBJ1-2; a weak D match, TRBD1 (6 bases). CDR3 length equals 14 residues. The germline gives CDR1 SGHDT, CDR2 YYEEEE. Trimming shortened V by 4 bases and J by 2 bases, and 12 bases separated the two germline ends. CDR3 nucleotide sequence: TGTGCCAGCAGCCCCGGGGGGCCCAACTATGGCTACACCTTC. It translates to CASSPGGPNYGYTF. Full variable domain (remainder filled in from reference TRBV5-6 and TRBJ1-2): DAGVTQSPTHLIKTRGQQVTLRCSPKSGHDTVSWYQQALGQGPQFIFQYYEEEERQRGNFPDRFSGHQFPNYSSELNVNALLLGDSALYLCASSPGGPNYGYTFGSGTRLTVV.

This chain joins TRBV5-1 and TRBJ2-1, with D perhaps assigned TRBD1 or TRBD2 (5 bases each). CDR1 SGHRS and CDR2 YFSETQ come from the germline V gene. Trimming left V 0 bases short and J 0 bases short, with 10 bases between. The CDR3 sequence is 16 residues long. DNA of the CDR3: TGCGCCAGCAGCTTGGCAGGGAGTCTCTCCTACAATGAGCAGTTCTTC. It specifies CASSLAGSLSYNEQFF.

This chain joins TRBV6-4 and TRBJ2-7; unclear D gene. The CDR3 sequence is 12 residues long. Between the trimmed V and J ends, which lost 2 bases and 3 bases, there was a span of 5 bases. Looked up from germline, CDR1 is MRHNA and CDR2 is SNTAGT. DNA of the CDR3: TGTGCCAGCAGTGACGATTTCTACGAGCAGTACTTC. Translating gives CASSDDFYEQYF.

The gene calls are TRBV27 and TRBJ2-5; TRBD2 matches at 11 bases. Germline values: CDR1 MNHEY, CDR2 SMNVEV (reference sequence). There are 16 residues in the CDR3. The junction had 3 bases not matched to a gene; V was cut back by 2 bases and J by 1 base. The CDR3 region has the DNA TGTGCCAGCAGTTTAATCGGGACTAGCGGCCAAGAGACCCAGTACTTC. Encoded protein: CASSLIGTSGQETQYF.

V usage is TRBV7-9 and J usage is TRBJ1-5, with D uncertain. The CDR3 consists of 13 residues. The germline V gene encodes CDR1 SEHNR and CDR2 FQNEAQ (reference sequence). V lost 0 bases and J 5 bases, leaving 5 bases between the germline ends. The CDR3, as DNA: TGTGCCAGCAGCTTAGCGCCCTATCAGCCCCAGCATTTT. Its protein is CASSLAPYQPQHF.

The CDR3 loop is CASSTQLADYNEQFF. The CDR3 DNA sequence: TGTGCCAGCTCAACGCAACTAGCGGATTACAATGAGCAGTTCTTC. The chain links TRBV18 to TRBJ2-1; 8 bases line up with TRBD2. V lost 5 bases and J lost 4; bases outside the gene matches: 7. Germline CDR1 reads KGHSH; CDR2 reads LQKENI. The CDR3 has 15 residues.

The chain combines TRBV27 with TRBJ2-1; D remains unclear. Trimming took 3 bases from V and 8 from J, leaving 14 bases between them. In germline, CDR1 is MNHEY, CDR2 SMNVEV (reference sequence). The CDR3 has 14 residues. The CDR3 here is CASSFGQVGDEQFF. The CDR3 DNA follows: TGTGCCAGCAGTTTCGGGCAGGTTGGGGATGAGCAGTTCTTC.

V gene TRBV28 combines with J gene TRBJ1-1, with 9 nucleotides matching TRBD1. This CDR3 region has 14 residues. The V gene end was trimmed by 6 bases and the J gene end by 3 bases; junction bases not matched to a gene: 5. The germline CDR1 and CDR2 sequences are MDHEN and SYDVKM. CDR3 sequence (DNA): TGTGCCAGCAGCCCCGGGGACAGGGACACTGAAGCTTTCTTT. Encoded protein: CASSPGDRDTEAFF.

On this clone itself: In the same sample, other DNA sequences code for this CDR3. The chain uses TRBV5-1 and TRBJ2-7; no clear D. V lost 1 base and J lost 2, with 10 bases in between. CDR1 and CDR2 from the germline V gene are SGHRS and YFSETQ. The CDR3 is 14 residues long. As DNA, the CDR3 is TGCGCCAGCAGCTTGAGTCAGCGAACCTACGAGCAGTACTTC. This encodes CASSLSQRTYEQYF.

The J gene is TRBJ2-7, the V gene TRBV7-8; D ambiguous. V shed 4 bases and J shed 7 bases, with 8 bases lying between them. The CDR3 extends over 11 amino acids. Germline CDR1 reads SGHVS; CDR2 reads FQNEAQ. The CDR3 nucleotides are TGTGCCAGCAGCTCCTCTGGAGAGCAGTACTTC. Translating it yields CASSSSGEQYF.

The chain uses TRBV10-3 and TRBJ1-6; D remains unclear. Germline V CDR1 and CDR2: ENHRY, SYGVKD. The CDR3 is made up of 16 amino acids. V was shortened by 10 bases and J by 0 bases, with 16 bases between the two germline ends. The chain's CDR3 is CATAGYGSSYNSPLHF. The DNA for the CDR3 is TGTGCCACCGCCGGTTATGGGAGCTCCTATAATTCACCCCTCCACTTT.

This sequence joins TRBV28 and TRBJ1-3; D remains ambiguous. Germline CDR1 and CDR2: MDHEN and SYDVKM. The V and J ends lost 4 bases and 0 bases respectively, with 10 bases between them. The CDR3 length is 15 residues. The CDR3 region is CASSSRPLSGNTIYF. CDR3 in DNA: TGTGCCAGCAGTTCCCGACCGCTCTCTGGAAACACCATATATTTT. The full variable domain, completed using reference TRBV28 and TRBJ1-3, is DVKVTQSSRYLVKRTGEKVFLECVQDMDHENMFWYRQDPGLGLRLIYFSYDVKMKEKGDIPEGYSVSREKKERFSLILESASTNQTSMYLCASSSRPLSGNTIYFGEGSWLTVV.

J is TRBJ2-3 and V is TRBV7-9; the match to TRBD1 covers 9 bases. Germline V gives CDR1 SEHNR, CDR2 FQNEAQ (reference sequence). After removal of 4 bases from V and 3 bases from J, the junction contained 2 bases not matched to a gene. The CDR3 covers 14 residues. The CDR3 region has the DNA TGTGCCAGCAGCTATGGGACAGGGACAGATACGCAGTATTTT. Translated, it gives CASSYGTGTDTQYF.